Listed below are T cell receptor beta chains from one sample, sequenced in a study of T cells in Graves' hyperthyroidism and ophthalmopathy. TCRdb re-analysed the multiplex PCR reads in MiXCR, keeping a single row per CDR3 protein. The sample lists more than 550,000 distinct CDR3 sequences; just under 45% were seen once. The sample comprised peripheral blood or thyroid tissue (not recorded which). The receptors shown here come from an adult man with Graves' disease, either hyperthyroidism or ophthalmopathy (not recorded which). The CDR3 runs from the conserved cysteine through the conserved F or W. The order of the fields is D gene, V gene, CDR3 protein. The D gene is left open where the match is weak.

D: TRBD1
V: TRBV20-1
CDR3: CSATDRGGQPQHF

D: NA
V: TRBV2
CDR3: CASRIMQTGKNEKLFF

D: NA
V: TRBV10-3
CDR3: CAISATGTGDYEQYF

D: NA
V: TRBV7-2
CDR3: CASSFNGGNGYTF

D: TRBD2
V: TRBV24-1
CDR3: CATSDLSSGGDEQYF

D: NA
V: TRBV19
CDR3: CASVPRAPNQPQHF

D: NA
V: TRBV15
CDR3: CAASSSGHLQETQYF

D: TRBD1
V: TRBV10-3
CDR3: CASSEGGGNQPQHF

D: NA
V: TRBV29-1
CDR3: CSAEEYGQETQYF

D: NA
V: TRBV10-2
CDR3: CASRETGTGNTIYF

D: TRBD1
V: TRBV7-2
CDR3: CASSLARTGGNEKLFF

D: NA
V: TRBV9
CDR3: CASSVSGNEAFF

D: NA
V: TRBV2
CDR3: CASSDSGTNYQPQHF

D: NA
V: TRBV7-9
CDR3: CASSQVADNSPLHF

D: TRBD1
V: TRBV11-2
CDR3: CASSLTSGGSPLHF

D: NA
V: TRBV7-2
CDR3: CASSPRWGGALYEQYF

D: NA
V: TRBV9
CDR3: CASSVVGTGEQYF

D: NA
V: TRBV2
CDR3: CASSEEGDNEKLFF

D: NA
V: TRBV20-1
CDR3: CSAREPSETQYF